Below, 17 T cell receptor beta chains from the same sample are listed, as sequenced in a study of Ad26.COV2.S vaccination and SARS-CoV-2 variants. Treatment given: around 19 received Ad26.COV2.S at low or high dose, single or two shots; a few received placebo; per-sample allocation not given. Sampling occurred on day 63 after the first vaccine or placebo injection. Method: immunoSEQ multiplex PCR; TCRdb's copy keeps in-frame clones and lacks some. There are about 390,000 clones in the sample; 92% occur only once, and around 1.7% lies in the top ten. The material sequenced was peripheral blood, taken in a trial of Ad26.COV2.S vaccine versus placebo. The origin of the receptors is a person aged 18-65 years who received the Ad26.COV2.S COVID-19 vaccine or a placebo.

The V and J genes are TRBV5-1 and TRBJ2-7; possibly TRBD1 or TRBD2 for D (5 bases each). Germline V CDR1 and CDR2: SGHRS, YFSETQ. The V end was cut by 1 base, the J end by 3 bases, with 11 bases between. The CDR3 runs 14 residues. The CDR3 bases are TGCGCCAGCAGCTTGTTTCGGGGCGGCTACGAGCAGTACTTC. Amino acids: CASSLFRGGYEQYF.

V gene TRBV5-6 combines with J gene TRBJ1-6, with D hard to call. The CDR3 spans 14 residues. The germline V and J ends were trimmed by 1 base and 4 bases, with 6 bases remaining between them. Germline V gene sequence: CDR1 SGHDT, CDR2 YYEEEE. CDR3: CASSLFQYNSPLHF. The DNA for the CDR3 is TGTGCCAGCAGCTTGTTCCAGTATAATTCACCCCTCCACTTT.

About this clone itself: Other nucleotide sequences in the sample specify the same CDR3. The chain carries TRBV18 and TRBJ1-2; 9 bases map to TRBD1. Germline V gene lookup returns CDR1 KGHSH and CDR2 LQKENI. With 1 base clipped from V and 3 bases from J, the junction kept 3 bases outside the gene matches. This CDR3 spans 15 amino acids. The CDR3 here is CASSPQGQGDYGYTF. The CDR3 region has the DNA TGTGCCAGCTCACCACAGGGACAGGGTGACTATGGCTACACCTTC.

The chain recombines TRBV27 with TRBJ1-3; 9 bases are a match to TRBD1. Trimming removed 7 bases from V and 4 bases from J; junction bases left unmatched: 5. Germline CDR1 MNHEY, CDR2 SMNVEV (reference sequence). The CDR3 is 14 amino acids. In DNA, the CDR3 is TGTGCCAGCAAGGGACAGGGTTACGGAAACACCATATATTTT. Its translation is CASKGQGYGNTIYF.

This clone was seen only a few times. The chain links TRBV27 to TRBJ2-2; D gene unclear. The CDR3 is 13 residues long. Between the trimmed V and J ends, which lost 3 bases and 4 bases, there was a span of 6 bases. CDR1 MNHEY and CDR2 SMNVEV come from the germline V gene (reference sequence). CDR3 in amino acids: CASSFLSTGELFF. Here the CDR3 DNA reads TGTGCCAGCAGTTTTCTAAGCACCGGGGAGCTGTTTTTT.

The rearrangement uses TRBV15 and TRBJ1-4; D might be TRBD1 (6 bases). CDR1 LNHNV and CDR2 YYDKDF come from the germline V gene (reference sequence). Trimming removed 2 bases from V and 8 bases from J, with 15 bases in between. This CDR3 is 15 amino acids long. CDR3 nucleotide sequence: TGTGCCACCAGCAGACAGACCGGGACAAACGAAAAACTGTTTTTT. This encodes CATSRQTGTNEKLFF.

This sequence joins TRBV5-4 and TRBJ2-1; D not resolved. The CDR3 has 12 amino acids. V lost 3 bases and J lost 7, with 8 bases in between. The V gene's germline CDR1 is SGHNT and CDR2 YYREEE (reference sequence). The chain's CDR3 is CASSWTSNEQFF. The CDR3 nucleotides read TGTGCCAGCAGCTGGACGAGTAATGAGCAGTTCTTC. Full variable domain (missing parts from reference TRBV5-4 and TRBJ2-1): ETGVTQSPTHLIKTRGQQVTLRCSSQSGHNTVSWYQQALGQGPQFIFQYYREEENGRGNFPPRFSGLQFPNYSSELNVNALELDDSALYLCASSWTSNEQFFGPGTRLTVL.

The chain carries TRBV6-5 and TRBJ1-1; no definite D call. Trimming shortened V by 5 bases and J by 8 bases, and 12 bases separated the two germline ends. This CDR3 has 12 amino acids. The germline V gene has CDR1 MNHEY and CDR2 SVGAGI. CDR3 coding DNA: TGTGCCAGCAGTAAGACCTCCTTAGAAGCTTTCTTT. It codes for CASSKTSLEAFF.

This clone has a single count. The chain recombines TRBV18 with TRBJ2-5, with 7 bases matching TRBD1. The CDR3 has 14 amino acids. The V gene's germline CDR1 is KGHSH and CDR2 LQKENI. Trimming at V came to 1 base and at J to 3 bases, leaving 2 bases not matched to a gene. CDR3 sequence: CASSPQTGKETQYF. DNA for the CDR3: TGTGCCAGCTCACCACAGACAGGGAAAGAGACCCAGTACTTC.

The chain recombines TRBV5-3 with TRBJ2-7; D ambiguous. TRBV5-3 counts as an open reading frame of uncertain function. The length of the CDR3 is 16 residues. Trimming stripped 2 bases from V and 1 base from J, with 16 bases between. The CDR3 region is CARSLAPGRSSYEQYF. CDR3 sequence (DNA): TGTGCCAGAAGCTTAGCCCCCGGCAGGTCTTCCTACGAGCAGTACTTC.

As DNA, the CDR3 is TGTGCCAGCAGCCCGGGACTAGAATACGAGCAGTACTTC. This sequence encodes CASSPGLEYEQYF. The V and J genes are TRBV9 and TRBJ2-7; 8 bases agree with TRBD2. Germline trimming cut 4 bases from V and 4 bases from J; bases unmatched to any gene: 4. Germline values: CDR1 SGDLS, CDR2 YYNGEE. This CDR3 is 13 amino acids long. The full variable domain, completed using reference TRBV9 and TRBJ2-7, is DSGVTQTPKHLITATGQRVTLRCSPRSGDLSVYWYQQSLDQGLQFLIQYYNGEERAKGNILERFSAQQFPDLHSELNLSSLELGDSALYFCASSPGLEYEQYFGPGTRLTVT.

This chain joins TRBV11-2 and TRBJ2-7; D gene ambiguous. The V gene's germline CDR1 is SGHAT and CDR2 FQNNGV. The V end lost 5 bases, the J end lost 0 bases, and 5 bases lay between the germline ends. This CDR3 comprises 12 residues. As DNA, the CDR3 is TGTGCCAGCAGCCCCCCCTCCTACGAGCAGTACTTC. Translation: CASSPPSYEQYF.

The chain employs TRBV7-6 and TRBJ2-1; 11 bases are shared with TRBD2. V gave up 1 base and J gave up 6 bases; unmatched junction bases: 8. The CDR3 loop spans 17 amino acids. The germline V gene encodes CDR1 SGHVS and CDR2 FNYEAQ. The CDR3 DNA follows: TGTGCCAGCAGCTTAGGACTAGCGGGGCTTAACCGCAATGAGCAGTTCTTC. The encoded protein is CASSLGLAGLNRNEQFF.

The chain employs TRBV6-2 or TRBV6-3 and TRBJ2-1; 7 bases match TRBD1. The CDR3 runs 19 residues. The germline CDR1 and CDR2 sequences are MNHEY and SVGEGT. The V segment lost 2 bases and the J segment 5 bases; nucleotides outside the gene matches: 18. The CDR3 bases are TGTGCCAGCAGTTACGTCTTTGCGGAGCCGGGACAGCGTCACAATGAGCAGTTCTTC. It specifies CASSYVFAEPGQRHNEQFF.

Only a few counts were recorded for this clone. This chain links TRBV5-6 with TRBJ2-3; tentatively, D is TRBD1 (6 bases). CDR3 length: 17 residues. The V gene's germline CDR1 is SGHDT and CDR2 YYEEEE. V lost 0 bases, J lost 1 base, and 15 bases lay in between. The CDR3 region is CASSLEFRDMGTDTQYF. Written as DNA, the CDR3 is TGTGCCAGCAGCTTGGAGTTTAGGGACATGGGCACAGATACGCAGTATTTT.

The genes are TRBV5-1 and TRBJ2-7; 11 nucleotides match TRBD1. The germline gives CDR1 SGHRS, CDR2 YFSETQ. Unmatched junction bases numbered 12, after V lost 2 bases and J lost 5 bases. This CDR3 is 17 amino acids long. For the CDR3, the DNA is TGCGCCAGCAGCTTACCGGGACAGGGGGTCCGTGGAGACGAGCAGTACTTC. This codes for CASSLPGQGVRGDEQYF.

The genes are TRBV3-1 (or the pseudogene TRBV3-2) and TRBJ1-1; the D is unclear. Between the trimmed V and J ends, which lost 5 bases and 0 bases, there was a span of 7 bases. The CDR3 covers 13 residues. Germline V gene data show CDR1 as LGHDT and CDR2 as YNNKEL (reference sequence). This chain's CDR3 is CASSERVNTEAFF. In nucleotides, the CDR3 is TGTGCCAGCAGCGAACGGGTGAACACTGAAGCTTTCTTT.